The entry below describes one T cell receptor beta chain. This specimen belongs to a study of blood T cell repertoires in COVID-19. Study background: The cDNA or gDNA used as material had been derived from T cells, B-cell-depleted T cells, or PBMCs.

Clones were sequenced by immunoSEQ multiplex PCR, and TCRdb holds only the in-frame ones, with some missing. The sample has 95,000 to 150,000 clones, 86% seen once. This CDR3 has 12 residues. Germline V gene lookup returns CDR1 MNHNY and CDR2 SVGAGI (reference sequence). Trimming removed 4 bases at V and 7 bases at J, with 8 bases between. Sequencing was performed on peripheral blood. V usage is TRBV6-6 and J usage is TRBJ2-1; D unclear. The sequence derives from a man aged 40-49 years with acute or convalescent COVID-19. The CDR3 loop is CASSSVPNEQFF. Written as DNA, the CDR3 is TGTGCCAGCAGTTCTGTCCCGAATGAGCAGTTCTTC.